These 6 T cell receptor beta chains originate from one sample sequenced in a study of blood T cell repertoires in COVID-19. Generated by immunoSEQ multiplex PCR, the TCRdb table keeps only in-frame clones and is missing some. The sample has over 200,000 clones, just under 90% seen once; the top ten hold 1.2%. The sample taken for sequencing was PBMCs or T cells enriched from blood (not recorded which). These receptors originate from a young man who had recovered from COVID-19.

J is TRBJ2-1 and V is TRBV5-1; 8 bases are shared with TRBD2. Germline V lookup: CDR1 SGHRS, CDR2 YFSETQ. Trimming cost V 0 bases and J 0 bases; bases outside gene matches: 5. There are 17 residues in the CDR3. This chain's CDR3 is CASSLELAASSYNEQFF. The DNA for the CDR3 is TGCGCCAGCAGCTTGGAACTAGCGGCGAGCTCCTACAATGAGCAGTTCTTC.

This chain joins TRBV6-5 and TRBJ1-2; a possible D gene is TRBD1 (6 bases). The V end lost 4 bases, the J end lost 8 bases, and 14 bases lay between the germline ends. The CDR3 runs 13 residues. The germline V gene encodes CDR1 MNHEY and CDR2 SVGAGI. The CDR3 here is CASSFTGFNGYTF. CDR3 DNA: TGTGCCAGCAGTTTTACAGGGTTTAACGGCTACACCTTC.

This clone was observed once. V is TRBV9 and J is TRBJ2-2, with 8 positions matching TRBD2. CDR3 size: 18 residues. Germline V gives CDR1 SGDLS, CDR2 YYNGEE. V dropped 2 bases and J dropped 0; count of bases not matched to a gene: 9. The CDR3 reads CASSVVVAGGPNTGELFF. CDR3 nucleotide sequence: TGTGCCAGCAGCGTTGTTGTGGCGGGAGGCCCGAACACCGGGGAGCTGTTTTTT.

The chain employs TRBV3-1 (or the pseudogene TRBV3-2) and TRBJ2-7, with no clear D. The V end lost 2 bases, the J end lost 3 bases, and 11 bases lay between the germline ends. The CDR3 length is 14 residues. From germline, CDR1 is LGHDT and CDR2 YNNKEL (reference sequence). As DNA, the CDR3 is TGTGCCAGCAGCCAAAGCAGGTATGGCTACGAGCAGTACTTC. It encodes CASSQSRYGYEQYF.

V and J are TRBV29-1 and TRBJ2-1; TRBD1 is a possible D gene (5 bases). V was cut by 6 bases and J by 0 bases, with 12 bases left in between. CDR1 SQVTM and CDR2 ANQGSEA come from the germline V gene. This CDR3 contains 14 residues. The CDR3 is CSVGQASSYNEQFF. The CDR3, as DNA: TGCAGCGTGGGGCAGGCTAGCTCCTACAATGAGCAGTTCTTC.

V is TRBV7-9 and J is TRBJ1-1; possible D gene TRBD1, 6 bases. The germline CDR1 and CDR2 sequences are SEHNR and FQNEAQ (reference sequence). The V and J ends lost 6 bases and 0 bases respectively, with 11 bases between them. There are 14 residues in the CDR3. The CDR3 nucleotides are TGTGCCAGCAGGCTGGACAGAGTGAACACTGAAGCTTTCTTT. It codes for CASRLDRVNTEAFF.